Listed here is a single TCR beta chain. The antigen is undetermined. Using immunoSEQ multiplex PCR, the repertoire was profiled, and TCRdb retains in-frame clones only, with some absent. Of about 71,000 clones in the sample, 70% to 90% were seen once. The CDR3 consists of 20 residues. The data originate from a study of OX40 agonist ivuxolimab in advanced cancers. Study information: Dose-escalation patients were diagnosed with hepatocellular carcinoma, melanoma, renal cell cancer or head and neck cancer. Checkpoint inhibitors had been given previously to 40% of patients. Partial responses were observed in three patients, of whom one had hepatocellular carcinoma and two had cutaneous melanoma. Study-level results: In the expanded peripheral T cells, antigen specificity was never determined.

Sequencing used CD4+ or CD8+ T cells sorted from blood, obtained in a trial of the OX40 agonist ivuxolimab. This TCR was recovered from an adult with an advanced solid tumor such as melanoma, head and neck, liver or kidney cancer. The chain recombines TRBV12-2 with TRBJ2-1; no check of the table's D call, TRBD2, against the DNA was made. TRBV12-2 is a known pseudogene. The CDR3 nucleotides read TGTGCAAGTCGCTTAGCGAGGAGGTGGGAAACTAGCGGGAGTAGGCATGAGCAGTTCTTC. Its translation is CASRLARRWETSGSRHEQFF.